This TCR beta chain was identified during a study of metastatic and nonmetastatic thyroid tumors. Study-level background: Comparison of repertoires was carried out across blood and tumor or nodule tissue from malignant and benign thyroid patients. General study points: When malignant thyroid tumors were compared with benign nodules, TCR beta diversity was reportedly significantly higher in the malignant tumors. This held in both blood and tumor samples.

Source study methods: A classifier for distant metastasis in papillary thyroid cancer was constructed using CDR3 differences observed across clinicopathological groups. MiXCR re-clonotyped the PCR reads for TCRdb. The V and J calls reflect TCRdb's pipeline rather than the authors' work. Here the sample spans roughly 21,000 clones, 25% to 30% being singletons. No patient had received any treatment before thyroid surgery. V was clipped by 0 bases and J by 14 bases, with 14 bases between them. CDR3 length: 14 residues. CDR1 is SNHLY and CDR2 is FYNNEI in the germline V gene. This clone was counted between two and nine times. The antigen remains unidentified.

This sequence was found in a male donor with papillary thyroid cancer or a benign thyroid nodule (not recorded which). Some clones in this sample may be carry-over from other donors' samples. The V call is TRBV2, the J call TRBJ1-6; D call uncertain. Sequenced material: tumor tissue. CDR3 in DNA: TGTGCCAGCAGTGAAGCGCCGGACTCTAGGACCCTCCACTTT. Protein: CASSEAPDSRTLHF. The full variable domain, in which reference TRBV2 and TRBJ1-6 provide the parts outside the CDR3, is EPEVTQTPSHQVTQMGQEVILRCVPISNHLYFYWYRQILGQKVEFLVSFYNNEISEKSEIFDDQFSVERPDGSNFTLKIRSTKLEDSAMYFCASSEAPDSRTLHFGNGTRLTVT.